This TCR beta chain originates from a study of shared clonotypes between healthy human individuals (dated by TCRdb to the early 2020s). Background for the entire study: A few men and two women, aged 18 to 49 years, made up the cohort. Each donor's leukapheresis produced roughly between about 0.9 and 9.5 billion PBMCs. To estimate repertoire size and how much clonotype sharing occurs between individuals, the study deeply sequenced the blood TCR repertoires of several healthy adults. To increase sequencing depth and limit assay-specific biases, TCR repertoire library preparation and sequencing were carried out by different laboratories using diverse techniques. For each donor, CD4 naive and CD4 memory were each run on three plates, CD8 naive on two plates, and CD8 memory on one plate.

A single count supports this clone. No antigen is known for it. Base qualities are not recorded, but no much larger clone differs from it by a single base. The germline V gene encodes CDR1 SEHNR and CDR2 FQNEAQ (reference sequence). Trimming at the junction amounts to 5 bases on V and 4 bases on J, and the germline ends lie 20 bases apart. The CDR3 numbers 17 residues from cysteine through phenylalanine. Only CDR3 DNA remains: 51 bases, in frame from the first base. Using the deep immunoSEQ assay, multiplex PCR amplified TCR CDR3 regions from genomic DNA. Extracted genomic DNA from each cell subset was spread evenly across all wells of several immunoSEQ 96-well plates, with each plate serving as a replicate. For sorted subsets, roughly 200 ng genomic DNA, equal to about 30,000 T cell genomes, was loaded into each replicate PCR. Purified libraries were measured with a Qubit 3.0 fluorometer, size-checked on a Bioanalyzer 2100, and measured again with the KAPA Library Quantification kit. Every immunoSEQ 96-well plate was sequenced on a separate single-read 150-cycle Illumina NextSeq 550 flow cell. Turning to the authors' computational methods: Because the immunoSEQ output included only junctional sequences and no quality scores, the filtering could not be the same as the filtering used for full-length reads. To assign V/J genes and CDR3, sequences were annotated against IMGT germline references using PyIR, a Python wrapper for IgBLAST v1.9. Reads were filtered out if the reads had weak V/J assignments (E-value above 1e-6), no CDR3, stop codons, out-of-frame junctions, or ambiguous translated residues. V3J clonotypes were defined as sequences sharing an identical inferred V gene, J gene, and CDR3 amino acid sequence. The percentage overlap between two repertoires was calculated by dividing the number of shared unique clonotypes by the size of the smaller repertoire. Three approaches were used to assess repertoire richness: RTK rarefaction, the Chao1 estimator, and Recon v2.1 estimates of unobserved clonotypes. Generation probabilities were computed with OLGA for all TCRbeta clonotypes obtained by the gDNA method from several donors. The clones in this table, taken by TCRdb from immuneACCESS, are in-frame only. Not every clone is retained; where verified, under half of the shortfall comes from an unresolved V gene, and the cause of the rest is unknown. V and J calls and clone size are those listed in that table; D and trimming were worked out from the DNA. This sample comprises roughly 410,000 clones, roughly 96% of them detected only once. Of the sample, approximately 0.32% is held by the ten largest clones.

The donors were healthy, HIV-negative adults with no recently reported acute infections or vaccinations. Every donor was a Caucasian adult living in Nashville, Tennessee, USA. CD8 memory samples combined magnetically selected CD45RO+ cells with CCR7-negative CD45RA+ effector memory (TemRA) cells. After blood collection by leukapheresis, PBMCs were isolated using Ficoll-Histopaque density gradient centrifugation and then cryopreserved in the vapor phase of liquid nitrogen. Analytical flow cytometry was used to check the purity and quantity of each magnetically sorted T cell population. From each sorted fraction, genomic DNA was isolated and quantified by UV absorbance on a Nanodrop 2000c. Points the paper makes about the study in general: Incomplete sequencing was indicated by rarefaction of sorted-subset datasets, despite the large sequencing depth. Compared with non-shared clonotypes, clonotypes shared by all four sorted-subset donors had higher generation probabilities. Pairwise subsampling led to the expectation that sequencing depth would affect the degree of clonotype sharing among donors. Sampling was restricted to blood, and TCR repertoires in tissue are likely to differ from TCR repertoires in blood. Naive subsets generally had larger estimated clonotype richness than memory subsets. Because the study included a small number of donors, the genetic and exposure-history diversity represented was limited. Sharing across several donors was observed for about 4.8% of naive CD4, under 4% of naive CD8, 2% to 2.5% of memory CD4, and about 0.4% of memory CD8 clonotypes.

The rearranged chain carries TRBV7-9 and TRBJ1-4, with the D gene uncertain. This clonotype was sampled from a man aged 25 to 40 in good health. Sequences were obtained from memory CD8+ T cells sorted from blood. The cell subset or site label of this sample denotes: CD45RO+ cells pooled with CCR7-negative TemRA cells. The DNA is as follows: TGTGCCAGCAGCGGAAAAAATCGGGCTAGAAATAATGAAAAACTGTTTTTT. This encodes CASSGKNRARNNEKLFF.